Detailed here is one T cell receptor (beta chain). The antigen is unknown. The CDR3 consists of 15 residues. Germline assignment: CDR1 LNHNV and CDR2 YYDKDF (reference sequence). The J segment lost 4 bases and the V segment lost 4 bases, leaving 8 bases of the junction unmatched. Measured with immunoSEQ multiplex PCR; TCRdb has only the in-frame clones, and not every one. Here the sample spans tens of thousands of clones, 88% being singletons. The sample is drawn from a study of OX40 agonist ivuxolimab in advanced cancers. Study-level information: There were three patients with partial responses, one having hepatocellular carcinoma and two cutaneous melanoma.

Whole-study results and caveats: CD8+ T cells showed, on average, more clonal expansion than CD4+ cells. Specificity for antigen went undetermined in the expanded peripheral T cells. Some patients without response likewise showed low normalized clonal expansion.

The chain couples TRBV15 to TRBJ1-2; 8 bases line up with TRBD1. The sample consisted of CD4+ or CD8+ T cells sorted from blood, taken in a trial of the OX40 agonist ivuxolimab. The clonotype comes from an adult with an advanced solid tumor such as melanoma, head and neck, liver or kidney cancer. In nucleotides, the CDR3 is TGTGCCACCAGCACCTCCAGGGGGCTGGTCTATGGCTACACCTTC. It encodes CATSTSRGLVYGYTF.